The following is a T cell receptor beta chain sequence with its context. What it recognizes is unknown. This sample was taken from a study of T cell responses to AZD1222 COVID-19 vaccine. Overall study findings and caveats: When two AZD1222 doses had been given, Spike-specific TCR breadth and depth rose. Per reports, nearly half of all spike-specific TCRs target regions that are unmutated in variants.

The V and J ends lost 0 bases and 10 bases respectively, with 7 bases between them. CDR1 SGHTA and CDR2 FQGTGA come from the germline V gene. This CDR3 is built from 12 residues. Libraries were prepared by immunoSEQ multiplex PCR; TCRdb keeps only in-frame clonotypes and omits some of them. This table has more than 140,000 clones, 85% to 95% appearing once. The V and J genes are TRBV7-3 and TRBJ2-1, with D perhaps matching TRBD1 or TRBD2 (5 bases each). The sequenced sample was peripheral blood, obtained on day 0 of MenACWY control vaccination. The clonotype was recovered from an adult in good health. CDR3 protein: CASSLTGTEQFF. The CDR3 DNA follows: TGTGCCAGCAGCTTAACCGGGACGGAGCAGTTCTTC.